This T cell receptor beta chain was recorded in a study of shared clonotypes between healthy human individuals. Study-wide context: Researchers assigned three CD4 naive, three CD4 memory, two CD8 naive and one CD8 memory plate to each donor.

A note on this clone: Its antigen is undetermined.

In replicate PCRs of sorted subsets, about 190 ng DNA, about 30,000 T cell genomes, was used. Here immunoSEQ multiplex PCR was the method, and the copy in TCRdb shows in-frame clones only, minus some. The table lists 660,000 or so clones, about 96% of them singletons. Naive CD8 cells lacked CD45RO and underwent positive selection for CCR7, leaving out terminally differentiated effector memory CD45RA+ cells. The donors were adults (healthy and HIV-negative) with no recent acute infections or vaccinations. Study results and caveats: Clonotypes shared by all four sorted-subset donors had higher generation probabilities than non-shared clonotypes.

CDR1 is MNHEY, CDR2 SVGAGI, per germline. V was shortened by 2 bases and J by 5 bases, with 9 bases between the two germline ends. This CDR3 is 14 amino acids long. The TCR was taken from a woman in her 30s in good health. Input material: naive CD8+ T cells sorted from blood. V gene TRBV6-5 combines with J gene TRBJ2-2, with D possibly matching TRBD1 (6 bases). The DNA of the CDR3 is TGTGCCAGCAGTTACAGGACAGCGACCGGGGAGCTGTTTTTT. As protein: CASSYRTATGELFF.